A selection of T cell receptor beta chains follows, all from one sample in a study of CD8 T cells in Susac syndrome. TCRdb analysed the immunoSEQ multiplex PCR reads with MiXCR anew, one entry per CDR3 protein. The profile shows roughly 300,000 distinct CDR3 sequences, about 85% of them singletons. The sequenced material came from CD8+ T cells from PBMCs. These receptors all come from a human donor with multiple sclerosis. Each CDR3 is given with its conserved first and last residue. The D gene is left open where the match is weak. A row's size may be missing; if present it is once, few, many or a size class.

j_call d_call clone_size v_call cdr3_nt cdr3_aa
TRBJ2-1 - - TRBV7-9 TGTGCCAGCAGCTTCAGACCCGGGACTCCAAATGAGCAGTTCTTC CASSFRPGTPNEQFF
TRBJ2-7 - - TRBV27 TGTGCCAGCAGTACCCGCCACGAGCAGTACTTC CASSTRHEQYF
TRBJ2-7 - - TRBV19 TGTGCCAGTAGTATTGGGGTGAGGGGGATCTACGAGCAGTACTTC CASSIGVRGIYEQYF
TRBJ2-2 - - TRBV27 TGTGCCAGCAGCATCGGGAGAACCACCGGGGAGCTGTTTTTT CASSIGRTTGELFF
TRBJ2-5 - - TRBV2 TGTGCCAGCAGGGACTGGTGGGAGACCCAGTACTTC CASRDWWETQYF
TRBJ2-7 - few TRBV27 TGTGCCAGTTCCTGGGACACAGCCTACGAGCAGTACTTC CASSWDTAYEQYF
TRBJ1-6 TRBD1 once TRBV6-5 TGTGCCATCGGATCGACAGGGATCAATTCACCCCTCCACTTT CAIGSTGINSPLHF
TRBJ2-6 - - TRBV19 TGTGCCAGTACCCGGTTGACTGAGGTCGGAAGATCTGGGACCAACGTCCTGACTTTC CASTRLTEVGRSGTNVLTF
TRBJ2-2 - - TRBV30 TGTGCCTGGAGCCTGGCAGGACGCGGGGAGCTGTTTTTT CAWSLAGRGELFF
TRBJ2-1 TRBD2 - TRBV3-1 TGTGCCAGCAGCCTCAAACGGCGGCTCTCCGGGACTAGCGGGAGGGACAATGAGCAGTTCTTC CASSLKRRLSGTSGRDNEQFF
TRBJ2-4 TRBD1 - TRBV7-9 TGTGCCAGCAGCCCGAACAAGGGGGCCGTGACCAAAAACATTCAGTACTTC CASSPNKGAVTKNIQYF
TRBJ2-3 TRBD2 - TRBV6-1 TGTGCCAGCAGTGAGGTAGGACTAGAGAGTAGCACAGATACGCAGTATTTT CASSEVGLESSTDTQYF
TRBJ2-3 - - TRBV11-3 TGTGCCAGCAGCTTAGATAGGCTAGTCTCTTCCACAGATACGCAGTATTTT CASSLDRLVSSTDTQYF
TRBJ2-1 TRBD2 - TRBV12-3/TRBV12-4 TGTGCCAGCAGTTACCGTTTACTAGCGGATTACAATGAGCAGTTCTTC CASSYRLLADYNEQFF
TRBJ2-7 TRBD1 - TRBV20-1 TGCAGTGCTATGACAGGGGGTGGGGGCTACGAGCAGTACTTC CSAMTGGGGYEQYF
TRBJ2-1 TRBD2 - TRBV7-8 TGTGCCAGCAGCGCGGGAGGATTGTACAATGAGCAGTTCTTC CASSAGGLYNEQFF
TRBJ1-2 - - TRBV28 TGTGCCAGCAAACAAGCGGGCAGTTACTATGGCTACACCTTC CASKQAGSYYGYTF
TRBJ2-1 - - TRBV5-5 TGTGCCAGCAGCTTGTATCCAGACCTCAATGAGCAGTTCTTC CASSLYPDLNEQFF
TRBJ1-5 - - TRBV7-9 TGTGCCAGCAGCTTAGTTCGAGCTGCTGACAATCAGCCCCAGCATTTT CASSLVRAADNQPQHF
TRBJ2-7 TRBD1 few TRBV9 TGTGCCAGCAGCACCGGGACAGGCTCCTACGAGCAGTACTTC CASSTGTGSYEQYF
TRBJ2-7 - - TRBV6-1 TGTGCCAGCAGTGAAGAGGGCGATCTTCCTCTCGACGAGCAGTACTTC CASSEEGDLPLDEQYF
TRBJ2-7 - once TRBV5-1 TGCGCCAGCAGCAATTCAGGGAGATCCTACGAGCAGTACTTC CASSNSGRSYEQYF
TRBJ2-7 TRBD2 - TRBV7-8 TGTGCCAGCAGCTTGGTAGTAGCGGGAACCTCCTACGAGCAGTACTTC CASSLVVAGTSYEQYF
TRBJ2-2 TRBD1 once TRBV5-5 TGTGCCAGCAGCTTCCGTGACAGGGGGCGGACCGGGGAGCTGTTTTTT CASSFRDRGRTGELFF
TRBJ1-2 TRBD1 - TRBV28 TGTGCCAGCAGTCCCCATGACAGGGTCGTGGAGGGCTACACCTTC CASSPHDRVVEGYTF
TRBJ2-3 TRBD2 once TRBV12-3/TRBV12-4 TGTGCCAGCAGTTTGGGGGGGTACACAGATACGCAGTATTTT CASSLGGYTDTQYF
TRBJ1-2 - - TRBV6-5 TGTGCCAGCAGTTACTCTAATTACTATGGCTACACCTTC CASSYSNYYGYTF
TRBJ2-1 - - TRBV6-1 TGTGCCAGCAGTGAAGAGGACCAATGCAAGTTCTTC CASSEEDQCKFF
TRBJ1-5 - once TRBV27 TGTGCCAGCAGTTTATCGTGGGGGCATAGCAATCAGCCCCAGCATTTT CASSLSWGHSNQPQHF
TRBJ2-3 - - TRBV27 TGTGCCAGCAGTCCCCCGGGACGGGGGTTCACAGATACGCAGTATTTT CASSPPGRGFTDTQYF
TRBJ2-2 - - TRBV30 TGTGCCTGGAGTGGGGGCGCCGGAGGGGAGCTGTTTTTT CAWSGGAGGELFF
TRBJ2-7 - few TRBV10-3 TGTGCCACGACCGCAGCCGACTCCTACGAGCAGTACTTC CATTAADSYEQYF
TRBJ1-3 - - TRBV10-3 TGTGCCATCAGTGAGGACCAGAGGGAGATTGGAAACACCATATATTTT CAISEDQREIGNTIYF
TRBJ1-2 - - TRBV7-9 TGTGCCAGCAGCTTTGGCTATGGCTACACCTTC CASSFGYGYTF
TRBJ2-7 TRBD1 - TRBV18 TGTGCCAGCTCACAGGAGACAGGGGACGAGCAGTACTTC CASSQETGDEQYF
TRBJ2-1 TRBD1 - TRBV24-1 TGTGCCACTCAAGAGGGACAGCGCCGGCGTGAGCAGTTCTTC CATQEGQRRREQFF
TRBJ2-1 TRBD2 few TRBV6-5 TGTGCCAGCAGTTACTCGACTAGCGGGAGCAATGAGCAGTTCTTC CASSYSTSGSNEQFF
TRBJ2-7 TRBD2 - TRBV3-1 TGTGCCAGCACCGACGCGGGAGGGCCCTATGAGCAGTACTTC CASTDAGGPYEQYF
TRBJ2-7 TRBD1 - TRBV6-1 TGTGCCAGCAGCGGACAGGGGACCTCCTACGAGCAGTACTTC CASSGQGTSYEQYF
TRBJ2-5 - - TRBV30 TGTGCCTGGAGCGGCATAAGAGGGGCCTCCTATCAAGAGACCCAGTACTTC CAWSGIRGASYQETQYF
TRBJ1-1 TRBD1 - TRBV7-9 TGTGCCAGCAGCGGGGCAGGGGGCACTGAAGCTTTCTTT CASSGAGGTEAFF
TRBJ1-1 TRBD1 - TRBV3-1 TGTGCCAGCAGCCGGCCGGGGACAGGCATGAACACTGAAGCTTTCTTT CASSRPGTGMNTEAFF
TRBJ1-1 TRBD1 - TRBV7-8 TGTGCCAGCAGCCTCCAATTTGGGACAGGGGTGAACACTGAAGCTTTCTTT CASSLQFGTGVNTEAFF
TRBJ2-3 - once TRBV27 TGTGCCAGCAGTTTAGGGGGGGCCCGGCTAACAGATACGCAGTATTTT CASSLGGARLTDTQYF
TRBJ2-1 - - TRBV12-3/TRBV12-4 TGTGCCAGCAGTCCAAAGACTAGCTACAATGAGCAGTTCTTC CASSPKTSYNEQFF
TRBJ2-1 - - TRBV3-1 TGTGCCAGCAGCCACCCGTCACGATTTAATGAGCAGTTCTTC CASSHPSRFNEQFF
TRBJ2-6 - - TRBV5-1 TGCGCCAGCAGCACCGGACGGTACTCTGGGGCCAACGTCCTGACTTTC CASSTGRYSGANVLTF
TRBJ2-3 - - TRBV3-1 TGTGCCAGCAGCCAAGGAGCGGCAGCCAAGGATACGCAGTATTTT CASSQGAAAKDTQYF
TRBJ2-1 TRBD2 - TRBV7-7 TGTGCTAGCAGCTTGCGGGGACTAGTAAATGAGCAGTTCTTC CASSLRGLVNEQFF
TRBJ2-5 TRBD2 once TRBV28 TGTGCCAGCAGTCTCAATGTAGCGGGAGAGGACCAAGAGACCCAGTACTTC CASSLNVAGEDQETQYF
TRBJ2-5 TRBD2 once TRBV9 TGTGCCAGCAGCGCCCAGTCGCGGGGGAATAAAGAGACCCAGTACTTC CASSAQSRGNKETQYF
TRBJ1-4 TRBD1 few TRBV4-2 TGTGCCAGCACCGGGCAGACAGGGGGTGGTGAAAAACTGTTTTTT CASTGQTGGGEKLFF
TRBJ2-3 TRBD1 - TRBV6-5 TGTGCCAGCAGTTACTCGACAGGGATCAGCACAGATACGCAGTATTTT CASSYSTGISTDTQYF
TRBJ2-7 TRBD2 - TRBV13 TGTGCCAGCAGCTTAGCCCGGACTAGCGGGGGAGCGTTGTACTTC CASSLARTSGGALYF
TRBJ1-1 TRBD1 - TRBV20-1 TGCAGTGCGGACGGGACAGGCCCCACTGAAGCTTTCTTT CSADGTGPTEAFF
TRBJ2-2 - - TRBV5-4 TGTGCCAGCAGCTTGGTTCAGTTCACCGGGGAGCTGTTTTTT CASSLVQFTGELFF
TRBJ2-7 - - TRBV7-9 TGTGCCAGCAGCACCGGGACGCCGTCGGGGCAGTACTTC CASSTGTPSGQYF
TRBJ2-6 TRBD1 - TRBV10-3 TGTGCCATCAGTGGGGCAGGACAGGATATACTAAGCTCTGGGGCCAACGTCCTGACTTTC CAISGAGQDILSSGANVLTF